This entry lists 17 T cell receptor beta chains sequenced from one sample in a study of blood T cell repertoires in COVID-19. Measured with immunoSEQ multiplex PCR; TCRdb has only the in-frame clones, and not every one. Of some 150,000 clones in the sample, around four fifths were seen once. Specimen: peripheral blood. Receptors originate from a human donor in a cohort sampled during active COVID-19.

The V and J genes are TRBV19 and TRBJ1-2, with a weak D call TRBD1 (5 bases). Trimming removed 6 bases at V and 6 bases at J, with 17 bases between. Germline V lookup: CDR1 LNHDA, CDR2 SQIVND (reference sequence). This CDR3 spans 14 amino acids. CDR3 in DNA: TGTGCCAGTAGATGGGGGGTCATTGGACATGGCTACACCTTC. Encoded protein: CASRWGVIGHGYTF.

Comments on this clone: At one boundary the junction diverges from the germline segment, which might be a read error. The rearrangement joins TRBV5-4 to TRBJ2-7; 10 bases agree with TRBD1. This CDR3 region has 14 residues. Germline assignment: CDR1 SGHNT and CDR2 YYREEE (reference sequence). CDR3 in amino acids: CASSPSPGTGEPYF. The CDR3 region has the DNA TGTGCCAGCAGCCCTAGTCCCGGGACAGGGGAGCCGTACTTC.

The genes are TRBV6-4 and TRBJ1-6; D remains ambiguous. In germline, CDR1 is MRHNA, CDR2 SNTAGT. The CDR3 is 14 residues long. V was trimmed by 2 bases and J by 10 bases, leaving 12 bases between them. CDR3 residues: CASSDLGGGSPLHF. The CDR3 DNA reads as TGTGCCAGCAGTGACCTAGGTGGCGGCTCACCCCTCCACTTT.

The chain links TRBV5-6 to TRBJ1-1; TRBD1 agrees at 7 bases. This CDR3 spans 13 amino acids. The J segment lost 0 bases and the V segment lost 7 bases, leaving 3 bases of the junction unmatched. CDR1 is SGHDT, CDR2 YYEEEE, per germline. This chain's CDR3 is CASAGTVNTEAFF. The CDR3, as DNA: TGTGCCAGCGCCGGGACAGTGAACACTGAAGCTTTCTTT. Looking up the rest from reference TRBV5-6 and TRBJ1-1 gives the full variable domain: DAGVTQSPTHLIKTRGQQVTLRCSPKSGHDTVSWYQQALGQGPQFIFQYYEEEERQRGNFPDRFSGHQFPNYSSELNVNALLLGDSALYLCASAGTVNTEAFFGQGTRLTVV.

With respect to this clone: Compared with germline, one end of the junction differs, possibly owing to a read error. The rearrangement links TRBV6-5 to TRBJ1-2; D not certain. Per the germline V gene, CDR1 is MNHEY and CDR2 is SVGAGI. CDR3 length: 15 residues. CDR3 residues: CASSPGGSSNYGYTF. DNA for the CDR3: TGTGCCAGCAGTCCAGGAGGGTCATCAAACTATGGCTATACCTTC.

This clone has a handful of counts. V usage is TRBV4-1 and J usage is TRBJ2-6; the D gene is possibly TRBD2 (5 bases). V lost 4 bases to trimming and J lost 1 base, with 8 bases between them. CDR1 MGHRA and CDR2 YSYEKL come from the germline V gene. There are 15 residues in the CDR3. CDR3: CASSPRGSGANVLTF. The CDR3 region has the DNA TGCGCCAGCAGCCCCCGGGGTTCTGGGGCCAACGTCCTGACTTTC.

The rearrangement joins TRBV7-2 to TRBJ2-5; the D gene is possibly TRBD1 (5 bases). This CDR3 spans 14 amino acids. Trimming cost V 10 bases and J 4 bases, with 19 bases left between them. Germline values: CDR1 SGHTA, CDR2 FQGNSA. The CDR3 spells CATCLQQGGETQYF. The CDR3, as DNA: TGTGCCACCTGCCTCCAGCAGGGCGGAGAGACCCAGTACTTC.

This clone has more than one count but fewer than ten. This rearrangement joins TRBV4-3 to TRBJ1-4; possibly TRBD1 for D (5 bases). Germline loops: CDR1 LGHNA, CDR2 YSLEER. The CDR3 extends over 15 amino acids. The germline V and J ends were trimmed by 0 bases and 7 bases, with 12 bases remaining between them. The CDR3 loop is CASSQDRDWGEKLFF. CDR3 DNA sequence: TGCGCCAGCAGCCAAGATCGGGACTGGGGTGAAAAACTGTTTTTT.

A single count supports this clone. J is TRBJ1-5 and V is TRBV5-1; tentatively, D is TRBD1 (5 bases). The V end lost 4 bases, the J end lost 2 bases, and 16 bases lay between the germline ends. The V gene's germline CDR1 is SGHRS and CDR2 YFSETQ. The CDR3 sequence is 16 residues long. The CDR3 nucleotides are TGCGCCAGCAGCCCGGGGGGTACAGGAGGCAATCAGCCCCAGCATTTT. As protein: CASSPGGTGGNQPQHF.

This chain joins TRBV21-1 and TRBJ1-6; TRBD1, the table's D call, was not compared with the DNA. TRBV21-1 is an annotated pseudogene. The CDR3 consists of 15 residues. Written as DNA, the CDR3 is TGTGCCAGCAGCAAATCCCAGGGGGTCTGTTCACCCCTCCACTTT. Translation gives CASSKSQGVCSPLHF.

This clone was detected only once. The chain combines TRBV6-1 with TRBJ1-6; unclear D gene. Germline V CDR1 and CDR2: MNHNS, SASEGT. V lost 2 bases and J 14 bases, leaving 10 bases between the germline ends. This CDR3 comprises 12 residues. The CDR3 sequence: CASSEPAMALHF. Written as DNA, the CDR3 is TGTGCCAGCAGTGAACCCGCGATGGCCCTCCACTTT.

This chain uses TRBV21-1 with TRBJ2-1; the DNA was not used to check the table's D call, TRBD2. TRBV21-1 is classified as a pseudogene. This CDR3 has 15 residues. In DNA, the CDR3 is TGTGCCAGCAGCAAAGCCTCGGGAGGGAACAATGAGCAGTTCTTC. Translation: CASSKASGGNNEQFF.

V and J are TRBV21-1 and TRBJ2-7; the table's TRBD1 call for D was not verified on the DNA. TRBV21-1 is a known pseudogene. The CDR3 runs 16 residues. CDR3 in amino acids: CASRDGRDSVLYEQYF. CDR3 bases: TGTGCCAGCAGGGACGGCCGGGACAGCGTCCTCTACGAGCAGTACTTC.

V gene TRBV7-9 combines with J gene TRBJ2-5; D perhaps matches TRBD2 (6 bases). Trimming stripped 3 bases from V and 1 base from J, with 9 bases between. The length of the CDR3 is 14 residues. Germline assignment: CDR1 SEHNR and CDR2 FQNEAQ (reference sequence). CDR3 sequence reads: CASSLGGAQETQYF. The CDR3 DNA sequence: TGTGCCAGCAGCTTGGGCGGGGCCCAAGAGACCCAGTACTTC.

The chain combines TRBV29-1 with TRBJ2-7, with D possibly TRBD1 on 6 matching bases. Looked up from germline, CDR1 is SQVTM and CDR2 is ANQGSEA. CDR3 size: 14 residues. The V end was cut by 6 bases, the J end by 4 bases, with 19 bases between. The CDR3 DNA reads as TGCAGCGTCGCCCAGACAGGTCGGAGGTACGAGCAGTACTTC. Its protein product is CSVAQTGRRYEQYF.

The V and J genes are TRBV11-3 and TRBJ2-1; TRBD1 might be the D (6 bases). V was trimmed by 5 bases and J by 4 bases, leaving 12 bases between them. Germline V gene lookup returns CDR1 SGHNT and CDR2 YENEEA. The CDR3 is made up of 14 amino acids. CDR3 DNA: TGTGCCAGCAGCCATGGCGGACAGTACAATGAGCAGTTCTTC. Protein sequence: CASSHGGQYNEQFF.

This chain links TRBV10-3 with TRBJ1-4; TRBD1 aligns across 8 bases. From germline, CDR1 is ENHRY and CDR2 SYGVKD. Unmatched junction bases numbered 9, after V lost 6 bases and J lost 12 bases. This CDR3 has 13 residues. This CDR3 is CAIRGTGLGELFF. The CDR3 DNA reads TGTGCCATCAGGGGGACAGGCTTGGGGGAACTGTTTTTT.